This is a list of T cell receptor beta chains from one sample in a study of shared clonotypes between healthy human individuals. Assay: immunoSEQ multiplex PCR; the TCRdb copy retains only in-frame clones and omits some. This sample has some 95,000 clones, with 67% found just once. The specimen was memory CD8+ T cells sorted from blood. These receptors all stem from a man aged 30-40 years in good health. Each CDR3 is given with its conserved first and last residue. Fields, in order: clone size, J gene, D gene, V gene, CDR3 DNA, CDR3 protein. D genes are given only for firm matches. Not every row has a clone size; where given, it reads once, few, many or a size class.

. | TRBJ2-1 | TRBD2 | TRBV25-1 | TGTGCCAGCAGTGTAGCGGGAGAAGGGAAGAATGAGCAGTTCTTC | CASSVAGEGKNEQFF
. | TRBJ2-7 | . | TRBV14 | TGTGCCAGCACATCCACCTACGAGCAGTACTTC | CASTSTYEQYF
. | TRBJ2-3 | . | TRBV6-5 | TGTGCCAGCAGCCCCTTGGCGAGCACAGATACGCAGTATTTT | CASSPLASTDTQYF
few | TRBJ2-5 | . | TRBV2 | TGTGCCAGCAGTGGGACACTGGGAGAGACCCAGTACTTC | CASSGTLGETQYF
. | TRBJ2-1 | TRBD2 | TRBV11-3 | TGTGCCAGCAGCTCCTCGGGGACTAGCGGTGGCAATGAGCAGTTCTTC | CASSSSGTSGGNEQFF
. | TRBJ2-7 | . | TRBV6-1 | TGTGCCAGCACCGTATACTACGAGCAGTACTTC | CASTVYYEQYF
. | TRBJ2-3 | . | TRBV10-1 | TGCGCCAGCAGTCTGGACAGCACAGATACGCAGTATTTT | CASSLDSTDTQYF
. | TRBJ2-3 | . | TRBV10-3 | TGTGCCATCAGGAGTCTAGCGACCACAGATACGCAGTATTTT | CAIRSLATTDTQYF
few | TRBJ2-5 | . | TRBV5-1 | TGCGCCAGCAGTGGATCGGGACATCAAGTCGGGGAGACCCAGTACTTC | CASSGSGHQVGETQYF
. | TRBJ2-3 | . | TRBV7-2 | TGTGCCAGCAGTAGGATGACAGCCACAGATACGCAGTATTTT | CASSRMTATDTQYF
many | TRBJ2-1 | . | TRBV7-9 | TGTGCCAGCAGCTTAGTTCAGGCGACGAATGAGCAGTTCTTC | CASSLVQATNEQFF
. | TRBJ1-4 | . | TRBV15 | TGTGCCACCAAGAAAGGGAAAACTAATGAAAAACTGTTTTTT | CATKKGKTNEKLFF
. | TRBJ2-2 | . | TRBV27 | TGTGCCAGCAGCCCGATTGACACCGGGGAGCTGTTTTTT | CASSPIDTGELFF
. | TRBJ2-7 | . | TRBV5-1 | TGCGCCAGCAGCTTGGCCGCTCAGACAGTCTACGAGCAGTACTTC | CASSLAAQTVYEQYF
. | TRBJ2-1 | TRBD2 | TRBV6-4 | TGTGCCAGCAGCAGCGGGAACAACAATGAGCAGTTCTTC | CASSSGNNNEQFF
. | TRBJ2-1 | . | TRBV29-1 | TGCAGCGTTGAAGCCCTCGGCTCCTACAATGAGCAGTTCTTC | CSVEALGSYNEQFF
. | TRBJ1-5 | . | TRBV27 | TGTGCCAGCAGCACCACAGGGATCAATCAGCCCCAGCATTTT | CASSTTGINQPQHF
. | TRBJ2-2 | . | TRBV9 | TGTGCCAGCAGCGTAGCCAGAAACACCGGGGAGCTGTTTTTT | CASSVARNTGELFF
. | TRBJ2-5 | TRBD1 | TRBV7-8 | TGTGCCAGCAGCTTAGTAGGGGGCTACGAGACCCAGTACTTC | CASSLVGGYETQYF
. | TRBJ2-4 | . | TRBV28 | TGTGCCAGCAGTTTAAGGGCGGGAAACATTCAGTACTTC | CASSLRAGNIQYF
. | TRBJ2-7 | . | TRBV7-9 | TGTGCCAGCAGGCCGCCAGGGGCTGGCTCCTACGAGCAGTACTTC | CASRPPGAGSYEQYF
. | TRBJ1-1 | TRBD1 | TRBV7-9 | TGTGCCAGCAGCCAAGTCACCCTTCGGACAGGGGGCGAGAACACTGAAGCTTTCTTT | CASSQVTLRTGGENTEAFF
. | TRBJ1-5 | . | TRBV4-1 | TGCGCCAGCAGCCCACAGGCCAATCAGCCCCAGCATTTT | CASSPQANQPQHF
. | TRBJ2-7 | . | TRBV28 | TGTGCCAGCAGTTTTGTCAACGAGCAGTACTTC | CASSFVNEQYF
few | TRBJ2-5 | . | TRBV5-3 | TGTGCCAGAAGCTTGTGCGAGACTCCCCAAGAGACCCAGTACTTC | CARSLCETPQETQYF
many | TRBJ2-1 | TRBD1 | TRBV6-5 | TGTGCCAGCAGTTTGGACAGGGGTGGAGAGCAGTTCTTC | CASSLDRGGEQFF
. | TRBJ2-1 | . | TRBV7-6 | TGTGCCAGCAGCTTATGGGTCGGGTATGAGCAGTTCTTC | CASSLWVGYEQFF
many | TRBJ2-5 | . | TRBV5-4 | TGTGCCAGCAGCGACGATCTGAAATCGGAGACCCAGTACTTC | CASSDDLKSETQYF
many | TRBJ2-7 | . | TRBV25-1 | TGTGCCAGCAGTCCCGACAGTTACGAGCAGTACTTC | CASSPDSYEQYF
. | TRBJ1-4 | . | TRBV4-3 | TGCGCCAGCAGCCAAGAGGGGATGCCAGGGGAAAAACTGTTTTTT | CASSQEGMPGEKLFF
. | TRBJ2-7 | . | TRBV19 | TGTGCCAGTAGTATGACCAACTACGAGCAGTACTTC | CASSMTNYEQYF
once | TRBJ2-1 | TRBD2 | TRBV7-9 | TGTGCCAGCAGCTCTATTAGCGGGAGTCATTTCAATGAGCAGTTCTTC | CASSSISGSHFNEQFF
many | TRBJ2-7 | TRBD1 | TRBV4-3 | TGCGCCAGCAGCCTCGACAGGGGGGACTCCTACGAGCAGTACTTC | CASSLDRGDSYEQYF
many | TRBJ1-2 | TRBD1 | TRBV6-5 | TGTGCCAGCCGACAGGGCTATGGCTACACCTTC | CASRQGYGYTF
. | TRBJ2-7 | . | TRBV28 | TGTGCCAGCAGTTCAGACAGCTACGAGCAGTACTTC | CASSSDSYEQYF
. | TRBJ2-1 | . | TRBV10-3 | TGTGCCATCCGGGCAGGTTGGAATGAGCAGTTCTTC | CAIRAGWNEQFF
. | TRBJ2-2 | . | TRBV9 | TGTGCCAGCAGCGTAGGGTCCCTCGGGACCGGGGAGCTGTTTTTT | CASSVGSLGTGELFF
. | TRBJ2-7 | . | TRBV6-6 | TGTGCCAGCAGTTATTATACGGCAGCTCAGTACGAGCAGTACTTC | CASSYYTAAQYEQYF
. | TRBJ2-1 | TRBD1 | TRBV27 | TGTGCCAGCAGTTGGGGGACAGGGGTTTTGGATGAGCAGTTCTTC | CASSWGTGVLDEQFF
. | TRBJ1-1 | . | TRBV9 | TGTGCCAGCAGCGTAGGGGGGCCCGCTGAAGCTTTCTTT | CASSVGGPAEAFF
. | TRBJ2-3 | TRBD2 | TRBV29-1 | TGCAGCGTCCGGGGGGGCTCCTCCAGCACAGATACGCAGTATTTT | CSVRGGSSSTDTQYF
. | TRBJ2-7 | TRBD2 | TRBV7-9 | TGTGCCAGCAGCTCCGGACTAGCGGGCTACCTGGGGGAGCAGTACTTC | CASSSGLAGYLGEQYF
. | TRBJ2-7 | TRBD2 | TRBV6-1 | TGTGCCAGCACGCGCGGGGAGGGCGAGCAGTACTTC | CASTRGEGEQYF
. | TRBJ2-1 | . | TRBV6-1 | TGTGCCAGCAGTGAATCATACTTCAATGAGCAGTTCTTC | CASSESYFNEQFF
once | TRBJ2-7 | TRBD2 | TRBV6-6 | TGTGCCTCAACTCGGGGGGAGTTCTACGAGCAGTACTTC | CASTRGEFYEQYF
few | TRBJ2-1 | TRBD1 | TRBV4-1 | TGCGCCAGCAGCCAAGAAGGTGGACAGGGTCCCTACAATGAGCAGTTCTTC | CASSQEGGQGPYNEQFF
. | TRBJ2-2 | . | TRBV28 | TGTGCCAGCAACGTCGGCAGGATAGACACCGGGGAGCTGTTTTTT | CASNVGRIDTGELFF
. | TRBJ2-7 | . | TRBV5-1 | TGCGCCAGCAGCTTCTATCCTGGGTCCTCCTACGAGCAGTACTTC | CASSFYPGSSYEQYF
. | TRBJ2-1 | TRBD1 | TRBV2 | TGTGCCAGCCGGGGTGTCCCAGGGGGTGAGCAGTTCTTC | CASRGVPGGEQFF
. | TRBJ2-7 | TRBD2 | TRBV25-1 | TGTGCCAGCAGTGACTCCCGAGGGACTAGCCTCTACGAGCAGTACTTC | CASSDSRGTSLYEQYF
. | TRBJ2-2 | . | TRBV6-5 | TGTGCCAGCAGTTATGGCCAGGTGAACACCGGGGAGCTGTTTTTT | CASSYGQVNTGELFF